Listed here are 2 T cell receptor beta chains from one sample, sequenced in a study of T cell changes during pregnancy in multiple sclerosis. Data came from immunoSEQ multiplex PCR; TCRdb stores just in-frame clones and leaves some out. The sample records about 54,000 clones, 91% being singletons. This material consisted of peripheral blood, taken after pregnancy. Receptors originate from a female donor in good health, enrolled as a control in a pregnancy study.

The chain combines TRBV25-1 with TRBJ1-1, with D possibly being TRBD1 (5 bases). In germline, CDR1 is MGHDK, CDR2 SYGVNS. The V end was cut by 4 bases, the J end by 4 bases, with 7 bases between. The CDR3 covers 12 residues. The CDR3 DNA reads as TGTGCCAGCAGTGGGGGGGTCACTGAAGCTTTCTTT. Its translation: CASSGGVTEAFF.

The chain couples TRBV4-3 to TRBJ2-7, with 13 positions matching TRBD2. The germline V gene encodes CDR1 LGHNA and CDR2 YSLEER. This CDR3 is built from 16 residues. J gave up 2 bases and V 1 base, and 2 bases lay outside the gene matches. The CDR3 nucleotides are TGCGCCAGCAGCCAAGGACTAGCGGGAGGCACCTACGAGCAGTACTTC. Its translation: CASSQGLAGGTYEQYF.